Included here is one T cell receptor (beta chain) sequence, with context. Trimming removed 6 bases at V and 5 bases at J, with 11 bases between. The CDR3 extends over 13 amino acids. The data stem from a study of response to subunit inactivated influenza vaccine. TCRdb re-analysed the RT-PCR reads in MiXCR, keeping a single row per CDR3 protein. This sample has about 190,000 distinct CDR3 sequences, with 14% found just once. The material was CD8+ T cells sorted from PBMCs, obtained roughly 5 days after vaccination. V usage is TRBV12-3 or TRBV12-4 and J usage is TRBJ1-5, with unresolved D. This receptor was taken from a man aged 50-59 years who received an inactivated influenza vaccine. CDR3 amino acids: CASRKDGYQPQHF. CDR3 bases: TGTGCCAGCAGAAAAGACGGTTATCAGCCCCAGCATTTT.